Each of the 24 T cell receptor beta chains below was sequenced from the same sample in a study of T cell repertoires in cytomegalovirus infection. No antigens are known for them. TCRdb recomputed calls from the reads with MiXCR, one row per CDR3 protein. Found here are roughly 310,000 distinct CDR3 sequences, about 27% of them singletons; the top ten hold approximately 20%. The sample in question was cultured PBMCs, obtained from culture after CMV antigen stimulation. These TCRs come from a human donor in good health (CMV status not recorded). Some clones in this sample may be carry-over from other donors' samples.

The chain employs TRBV7-9 and TRBJ1-1, with 7 bases aligning to TRBD1. CDR1 is SEHNR and CDR2 is FQNEAQ in the germline V gene (reference sequence). The CDR3 loop spans 15 amino acids. V gave up 5 bases and J gave up 2 bases; unmatched junction bases: 8. The chain's CDR3 is CASSPTGTANTEAFF. In DNA, the CDR3 is TGTGCCAGCAGCCCCACCGGGACAGCTAACACTGAAGCTTTCTTT.

V gene TRBV5-1 combines with J gene TRBJ1-2; D uncertain. From germline, CDR1 is SGHRS and CDR2 YFSETQ. V lost 5 bases to trimming and J lost 4 bases, with 21 bases between them. This CDR3 spans 16 amino acids. In DNA form, the CDR3 reads TGCGCCAGCAGTCGAGGGAGGGCGGAACGGGGCTATGGCTACACCTTC. It codes for CASSRGRAERGYGYTF.

This clonotype was counted a few times. The chain carries TRBV12-3 or TRBV12-4 and TRBJ1-6; D might be TRBD1 (6 bases). Trimming took off 5 bases at V and 5 bases at J, with 10 bases between the two ends. The CDR3 is 14 amino acids. The CDR3 is CASSTQGNNSPLHF. The CDR3 DNA follows: TGTGCCAGCAGTACACAGGGTAATAATTCACCCCTCCACTTT.

The chain is built from TRBV4-2 and TRBJ2-2, with D possibly called TRBD1 or TRBD2 (6 bases each). CDR3 length: 13 residues. Germline V gives CDR1 LGHNA, CDR2 YNFKEQ. V lost 8 bases, J lost 6 bases, and 13 bases lay in between. The CDR3 DNA reads TGTGCCAGCCGTGGGGGGCGAGCCGGGGAGCTGTTTTTT. Translated: CASRGGRAGELFF.

The table lists this clonotype with a count of one. This rearrangement joins TRBV28 to TRBJ1-4, with D hard to call. V lost 7 bases and J 2 bases, leaving 11 bases between the germline ends. The CDR3 spans 14 residues. The V gene's germline CDR1 is MDHEN and CDR2 SYDVKM. The DNA of the CDR3 is TGTGCCAGCACGACGACGGGGACTAATGAAAAACTGTTTTTT. It is translated as CASTTTGTNEKLFF.

The chain links TRBV7-6 to TRBJ2-7; D may be TRBD2 (6 bases). V shed 6 bases and J shed 6 bases, with 15 bases lying between them. The CDR3 is made up of 13 amino acids. CDR1 SGHVS and CDR2 FNYEAQ come from the germline V gene. DNA for the CDR3: TGTGCCAGCAGATCCTCCGGGGGATCCGAGCAGTACTTC. Protein product: CASRSSGGSEQYF. Full variable domain (outside the CDR3, taken from reference TRBV7-6 and TRBJ2-7): GAGVSQSPRYKVTKRGQDVALRCDPISGHVSLYWYRQALGQGPEFLTYFNYEAQQDKSGLPNDRFSAERPEGSISTLTIQRTEQRDSAMYRCASRSSGGSEQYFGPGTRLTVT.

Remarks on this clonotype: A read error may produce the germline difference seen at one junction end. This chain uses TRBV29-1 with TRBJ1-1; D uncertain. The CDR3 spans 13 residues. Germline V gene data show CDR1 as SQVTM and CDR2 as ANQGSEA. CDR3: CGVAPNLGNEAFF. DNA of the CDR3: TGCGGCGTTGCCCCGAATTTGGGGAATGAAGCTTTCTTT.

Here the CDR3 DNA reads TGTGCCAGCAGGTGGCAAAACACCGGGGAGCTGTTTTTT. Its protein product is CASRWQNTGELFF. This chain links TRBV12-3 or TRBV12-4 with TRBJ2-2; no reliable D call. The CDR3 contains 13 residues. Trimming removed 6 bases from V and 2 bases from J, with 7 bases in between.

J is TRBJ1-4 and V is TRBV18, with D hard to call. In germline, CDR1 is KGHSH, CDR2 LQKENI. This CDR3 has 15 amino acids. V was shortened by 2 bases and J by 4 bases, with 11 bases between the two germline ends. The DNA for the CDR3 is TGTGCCAGCTCACCAAACAGCATGATTAATGAAAAACTGTTTTTT. This gives the protein CASSPNSMINEKLFF.

The rearrangement joins TRBV18 to TRBJ2-7; a weak D match, TRBD1 (6 bases). V was shortened by 4 bases and J by 2 bases, with 15 bases between the two germline ends. From germline, CDR1 is KGHSH and CDR2 LQKENI. The CDR3 is 15 residues long. CDR3 nucleotides: TGTGCCAGCTCACTCGGAACAGGGTCAACCTACGAGCAGTACTTC. Translating gives CASSLGTGSTYEQYF.

The V call is TRBV6-5, the J call TRBJ2-1; D ambiguous. Trimming shortened V by 0 bases and J by 0 bases, and 9 bases separated the two germline ends. There are 16 residues in the CDR3. The germline gives CDR1 MNHEY, CDR2 SVGAGI. The CDR3 region is CASSYSLDGSYNEQFF. In nucleotides, the CDR3 is TGTGCCAGCAGTTACTCGCTTGACGGCTCCTACAATGAGCAGTTCTTC.

This clonotype was picked up a small number of times. This sequence joins TRBV18 and TRBJ1-5; D not certain. This CDR3 has 14 amino acids. Germline V lookup: CDR1 KGHSH, CDR2 LQKENI. Trimming cost V 3 bases and J 3 bases, with 9 bases left between them. The CDR3 is CASSPNTNNQPQHF. CDR3 DNA: TGTGCCAGCTCACCTAACACCAACAATCAGCCCCAGCATTTT. Full variable domain (missing parts from reference TRBV18 and TRBJ1-5): NAGVMQNPRHLVRRRGQEARLRCSPMKGHSHVYWYRQLPEEGLKFMVYLQKENIIDESGMPKERFSAEFPKEGPSILRIQQVVRGDSAAYFCASSPNTNNQPQHFGDGTRLSIL.

V gene TRBV6-1 combines with J gene TRBJ2-1; D may match TRBD1 or TRBD2 (5 bases each). V shed 5 bases and J shed 8 bases, with 19 bases lying between them. Germline CDR1 MNHNS, CDR2 SASEGT. The CDR3 contains 15 residues. The CDR3 region has the DNA TGTGCCAGCAGTCCTCCGGGACCTCGCCGCGATGAGCAGTTCTTC. Protein: CASSPPGPRRDEQFF.

V usage is TRBV2 and J usage is TRBJ1-5; weak D call: TRBD1 (5 bases). The CDR3 is 15 residues long. CDR1 is SNHLY and CDR2 is FYNNEI in the germline V gene. Trimming removed 6 bases from V and 0 bases from J, with 12 bases in between. CDR3 sequence: CASSSQATSNQPQHF. CDR3 nucleotide sequence: TGTGCCAGCAGCTCACAGGCTACTAGCAATCAGCCCCAGCATTTT.

The chain has TRBV14 and TRBJ1-4; no reliable D call. The V gene lost 4 bases and the J gene lost 0 bases, with 21 bases spanning the gap. CDR1 is SGHDN and CDR2 is FVKESK in the germline V gene. This CDR3 has 19 amino acids. In nucleotides, the CDR3 is TGTGCCAGCAGCCTCGGGCAGGAGGGCTTTCTTGCAACTAATGAAAAACTGTTTTTT. Amino acids: CASSLGQEGFLATNEKLFF.

The chain employs TRBV29-1 and TRBJ1-1; D unresolved. Looked up from germline, CDR1 is SQVTM and CDR2 is ANQGSEA. This CDR3 contains 13 residues. V lost 3 bases and J 1 base, leaving 9 bases between the germline ends. CDR3 DNA sequence: TGCAGCGTTGACACCTCCCGGAACACTGAAGCTTTCTTT. This translates into CSVDTSRNTEAFF.

This clonotype came up a few times. The chain recombines TRBV12-3 or TRBV12-4 with TRBJ1-5; D not certain. V lost 7 bases and J 1 base, leaving 8 bases between the germline ends. This CDR3 region has 13 residues. CDR3 residues: CASNLGSNQPQHF. CDR3 sequence (DNA): TGTGCCAGCAACTTGGGGAGCAATCAGCCCCAGCATTTT.

This clonotype was seen many times. V and J are TRBV7-2 and TRBJ2-2; no reliable D call. Germline CDR1 reads SGHTA; CDR2 reads FQGNSA. The length of the CDR3 is 14 residues. With 3 bases removed from V and 3 bases from J, the gap between germline ends came to 8 bases. CDR3 sequence: CASSFRSDTGELFF. In DNA, the CDR3 is TGTGCCAGCAGCTTCAGGAGCGACACCGGGGAGCTGTTTTTT.

The V call is TRBV7-2, the J call TRBJ2-1; no clear D gene. The CDR3 is made up of 13 amino acids. CDR1 is SGHTA, CDR2 FQGNSA, per germline. The V gene lost 5 bases and the J gene lost 4 bases, with 9 bases spanning the gap. DNA of the CDR3: TGTGCCAGCAGCCACCTATTATACAATGAGCAGTTCTTC. It encodes CASSHLLYNEQFF. The whole variable domain, remainder taken from reference TRBV7-2 and TRBJ2-1, is GAGVSQSPSNKVTEKGKDVELRCDPISGHTALYWYRQSLGQGLEFLIYFQGNSAPDKSGLPSDRFSAERTGGSVSTLTIQRTQQEDSAVYLCASSHLLYNEQFFGPGTRLTVL.

This chain joins TRBV7-4 and TRBJ2-7, with D possibly matching TRBD2 (6 bases). The CDR3 is 13 amino acids. The germline CDR1 and CDR2 sequences are SGHVT and SQSDAQ. V shed 5 bases and J shed 6 bases, with 14 bases lying between them. DNA of the CDR3: TGTGCCAGCAGCCGTGGAGGGCTGGGCGAGCAGTACTTC. It yields the protein CASSRGGLGEQYF.

The chain combines TRBV10-1 with TRBJ1-2; D gene uncertain. This CDR3 is built from 13 residues. Trimming took off 0 bases at V and 8 bases at J, with 10 bases between the two ends. Germline values: CDR1 WNHNN, CDR2 SYGVQD (reference sequence). CDR3 coding DNA: TGCGCCAGCAGTGAGTCTCGGGAGAACGGCTACACCTTC. Amino acids: CASSESRENGYTF.

A few counts support this clonotype. The J gene is TRBJ1-5, the V gene TRBV28; no firm D call. Trimming took off 2 bases at V and 6 bases at J, with 11 bases between the two ends. The CDR3 consists of 14 residues. Germline V gene data show CDR1 as MDHEN and CDR2 as SYDVKM. CDR3 nucleotide sequence: TGTGCCAGCAGTTTACATACGAGGAGTCAGCCCCAGCATTTT. Its translation is CASSLHTRSQPQHF.

The chain links TRBV19 to TRBJ2-3; 9 bases agree with TRBD1. The V gene's germline CDR1 is LNHDA and CDR2 SQIVND (reference sequence). The CDR3 is 15 amino acids. V was pared by 6 bases and J by 2 bases, with 6 bases of the junction left unmatched. The CDR3 reads CASRPGTGHTDTQYF. For the CDR3, the DNA is TGTGCCAGTAGGCCCGGGACAGGGCACACAGATACGCAGTATTTT.

This clonotype was detected ten times or more. The chain has TRBV10-3 and TRBJ1-5; 8 bases are a match to TRBD1. The ends lost 6 bases at V and 5 bases at J; junction bases unmatched: 9. Germline loops: CDR1 ENHRY, CDR2 SYGVKD. The CDR3 extends over 15 amino acids. The DNA for the CDR3 is TGTGCCATCAGCGATATCGGACAGGGATATCAGCCCCAGCATTTT. It codes for CAISDIGQGYQPQHF.